The 24 T cell receptor beta chains listed next were all sequenced from one sample in a study of blood T cells in healthy people across ages. Primed by a sample-barcoded 5' primer and a J-beta primer mix, a second PCR proceeded for roughly 6 to 12 cycles. TCRdb re-analysed the 5' RACE reads in MiXCR, keeping a single row per CDR3 protein. Here the sample spans 800,000 to 950,000 distinct CDR3 sequences, around 36% being singletons. The sample consisted of blood. The receptors shown here come from a man between 18 and 29 years old in good health.

For this clonotype: A much larger clone differs from this one at a single base, so this may be a read error. The J gene is TRBJ1-2, the V gene TRBV12-3 or TRBV12-4, with D perhaps TRBD1 (6 bases). The CDR3 consists of 15 residues. The CDR3 reads CAGSSHRESGYGYTF. The CDR3 DNA reads TGTGCCGGCAGTTCCCACAGGGAATCGGGATATGGCTACACCTTC.

This clonotype was picked up a small number of times. The chain carries TRBV7-2 and TRBJ2-7, with 8 bases identical to TRBD1. The V gene end was trimmed by 4 bases and the J gene end by 4 bases; junction bases not matched to a gene: 9. CDR3 size: 15 residues. Germline V CDR1 and CDR2: SGHTA, FQGNSA. The chain's CDR3 is CASSSYWDRSYEQYF. In nucleotides, the CDR3 is TGTGCCAGCAGCTCTTATTGGGACAGGAGTTACGAGCAGTACTTC. Supplemented by reference TRBV7-2 and TRBJ2-7, the full variable domain reads GAGVSQSPSNKVTEKGKDVELRCDPISGHTALYWYRQSLGQGLEFLIYFQGNSAPDKSGLPSDRFSAERTGGSVSTLTIQRTQQEDSAVYLCASSSYWDRSYEQYFGPGTRLTVT.

The table lists this clonotype with many counts. The CDR3 region is CASRSSIPTDTQYF. The CDR3 coding sequence is TGTGCCAGCAGGAGCAGTATTCCCACAGATACGCAGTATTTT. This chain connects TRBV27 to TRBJ2-3; D is undetermined. CDR3 length equals 14 residues. CDR1 MNHEY and CDR2 SMNVEV come from the germline V gene (reference sequence). V lost 6 bases and J lost 2, with 12 bases in between.

The chain couples TRBV7-2 to TRBJ2-7; maybe TRBD2 (6 bases). Trimming stripped 2 bases from V and 4 bases from J, with 15 bases between. CDR3 length: 15 amino acids. Germline CDR1 and CDR2: SGHTA and FQGNSA. The CDR3 sequence is CASSLSAGGAYEQYF. The CDR3 nucleotides are TGTGCCAGCAGCTTATCCGCCGGAGGGGCTTACGAGCAGTACTTC.

This rearrangement joins TRBV12-3 or TRBV12-4 to TRBJ2-1, with 7 positions matching TRBD2. The J call may be wrong; the DNA end is better matched by TRBJ2-7. The CDR3 contains 17 residues. Here the CDR3 reads CASSFWVLGDYYNEQYF. The CDR3 nucleotides are TGTGCCAGCAGTTTTTGGGTCTTAGGGGACTACTACAATGAGCAGTACTTC.

This clonotype was counted between two and nine times. The chain links TRBV20-1 to TRBJ1-4; weak D call: TRBD1 (6 bases). In germline, CDR1 is DFQATT, CDR2 SNEGSKA (reference sequence). V shed 5 bases and J shed 5 bases, with 15 bases lying between them. This CDR3 is built from 14 residues. The CDR3 DNA reads TGCAGTGCTGGACAGTATCAGGGAAATGAAAAACTGTTTTTT. This encodes CSAGQYQGNEKLFF.

The CDR3 sequence is CASSHGQGNEKLFF. In nucleotides, the CDR3 is TGTGCCAGCAGCCACGGACAGGGGAATGAAAAACTGTTTTTT. The rearrangement uses TRBV6-2 or TRBV6-3 and TRBJ1-4; TRBD1 matches at 9 bases. Germline CDR1 MNHEY, CDR2 SVGEGT. Trimming took 6 bases from V and 5 from J; bases not matched to a gene: 4. The length of the CDR3 is 14 residues.

This clonotype was observed a few times. The rearrangement joins TRBV5-1 to TRBJ2-1, with a weak D call TRBD1 (5 bases). The CDR3 has 15 residues. CDR1 is SGHRS and CDR2 is YFSETQ in the germline V gene. V dropped 0 bases and J dropped 5 bases, with 12 bases sitting between them. CDR3 in amino acids: CASSLGGARDNEQFF. CDR3 DNA sequence: TGCGCCAGCAGCTTGGGGGGCGCTAGGGACAATGAGCAGTTCTTC.

In its sample, this clonotype was seen many times. This chain uses TRBV20-1 with TRBJ1-2; no clear D gene. Germline loops: CDR1 DFQATT, CDR2 SNEGSKA (reference sequence). The V gene lost 4 bases and the J gene lost 3 bases, with 18 bases spanning the gap. The CDR3 covers 15 residues. The CDR3 DNA sequence: TGCAGTGCTATACTCTCGCGGCGGGCCGACTATGGCTACACCTTC. Its protein is CSAILSRRADYGYTF.

This clonotype was seen only a few times. The chain employs TRBV7-2 and TRBJ2-1, with 7 bases lining up with TRBD2. This CDR3 is 13 amino acids long. With V trimmed by 5 bases and J by 13 bases, 11 bases remained unmatched. Germline CDR1 and CDR2: SGHTA and FQGNSA. The CDR3 coding sequence is TGTGCCAGCAGCCTCGGAGGCTTAGCGGGCCAGTTCTTC. The encoded protein is CASSLGGLAGQFF.

The rearrangement joins TRBV5-1 to TRBJ2-1, with D perhaps TRBD2 (7 bases). There are 14 residues in the CDR3. Germline lookup yields CDR1 SGHRS and CDR2 YFSETQ. Trimming cost V 3 bases and J 5 bases, with 12 bases left between them. Here the CDR3 DNA reads TGCGCCAGCAGCTGGGGGGGGGGGCACAATGAGCAGTTCTTC. This encodes CASSWGGGHNEQFF. Drawing the rest from reference TRBV5-1 and TRBJ2-1, the complete variable domain is KAGVTQTPRYLIKTRGQQVTLSCSPISGHRSVSWYQQTPGQGLQFLFEYFSETQRNKGNFPGRFSGRQFSNSRSEMNVSTLELGDSALYLCASSWGGGHNEQFFGPGTRLTVL.

This clonotype was seen only a few times. The chain couples TRBV5-1 to TRBJ2-7; 8 bases fit TRBD1. The germline CDR1 and CDR2 sequences are SGHRS and YFSETQ. The CDR3 spans 14 residues. The J segment lost 2 bases and the V segment lost 1 base, leaving 2 bases of the junction unmatched. The CDR3 here is CASSLTGQAYEQYF. CDR3 bases: TGCGCCAGCAGCTTGACGGGACAGGCCTACGAGCAGTACTTC.

This sequence joins TRBV5-5 and TRBJ2-1; the D gene is possibly TRBD2 (5 bases). The germline CDR1 and CDR2 sequences are SGHKS and YYEKEE (reference sequence). Trimming shortened V by 4 bases and J by 10 bases, and 21 bases separated the two germline ends. This CDR3 has 15 amino acids. DNA of the CDR3: TGTGCCAGCAGCCAACGAGGGCTTGGCCTTAGCGAGCAGTTCTTC. Translated, it gives CASSQRGLGLSEQFF.

This clonotype appeared a few times. In DNA form, the CDR3 reads TGCAGCGTTGCCCGGGGGGGCCAGGGCGATGAGCAGTTCTTC. It encodes CSVARGGQGDEQFF. This rearrangement joins TRBV29-1 to TRBJ2-1, with 8 bases matching TRBD2. Trimming removed 4 bases from V and 8 bases from J; junction bases left unmatched: 10. This CDR3 is 14 amino acids long. Germline loops: CDR1 SQVTM, CDR2 ANQGSEA.

This chain uses TRBV12-3 or TRBV12-4 with TRBJ1-4, with D unclear. The CDR3 runs 15 residues. The germline V and J ends were trimmed by 5 bases and 8 bases, with 18 bases remaining between them. The DNA of the CDR3 is TGTGCCAGCAGTCCGGCCACGGGATTTGGGGAAAAACTGTTTTTT. The encoded protein is CASSPATGFGEKLFF.

The gene calls are TRBV12-3 or TRBV12-4 and TRBJ2-5, with D possibly TRBD1 on 6 matching bases. Trimming took off 1 base at V and 1 base at J, with 10 bases between the two ends. CDR3 length equals 15 residues. CDR3 residues: CASSLGQAFQETQYF. The CDR3 region has the DNA TGTGCCAGCAGTTTAGGACAGGCTTTCCAAGAGACCCAGTACTTC.

There are a few counts of this clonotype. The chain joins TRBV7-6 to TRBJ2-3, with 8 bases that match TRBD2. V gave up 1 base and J gave up 3 bases; unmatched junction bases: 9. The CDR3 has 17 amino acids. In germline, CDR1 is SGHVS, CDR2 FNYEAQ. CDR3 DNA: TGTGCCAGCAGCTTAGTAGGTAGCGGGGCCCCTACAGATACGCAGTATTTT. It is translated as CASSLVGSGAPTDTQYF. The full variable domain, its missing parts supplied by reference TRBV7-6 and TRBJ2-3, is GAGVSQSPRYKVTKRGQDVALRCDPISGHVSLYWYRQALGQGPEFLTYFNYEAQQDKSGLPNDRFSAERPEGSISTLTIQRTEQRDSAMYRCASSLVGSGAPTDTQYFGPGTRLTVL.

The chain employs TRBV9 and TRBJ2-1; D uncertain. Germline CDR1 is SGDLS and CDR2 is YYNGEE. The ends were cut back, 3 bases at V and 8 bases at J, with 9 bases in the middle. This CDR3 is built from 12 residues. CDR3 bases: TGTGCCAGCAGCGGGTCTCGTTATGAGCAGTTCTTC. The encoded protein is CASSGSRYEQFF.

This chain uses TRBV9 with TRBJ2-1; D tentatively fits TRBD1 or TRBD2 (5 bases each). Trimming took 4 bases from V and 0 from J, leaving 14 bases between them. The CDR3 is 16 residues long. Per germline, CDR1 SGDLS and CDR2 YYNGEE. CDR3 protein: CASSSWGGPSYNEQFF. CDR3 DNA sequence: TGTGCCAGCAGCTCCTGGGGCGGGCCCTCCTACAATGAGCAGTTCTTC.

This clonotype was counted only a few times. J is TRBJ2-1 and V is TRBV12-3 or TRBV12-4, with 14 bases that match TRBD2. V trimming: 5 bases; J trimming: 4 bases; junction bases outside the gene matches: 16. This CDR3 is built from 20 residues. As DNA, the CDR3 is TGTGCCAGCAGTGGGGACCTGGGACTAGCGGGGGTACCAAAATACAATGAGCAGTTCTTC. Amino acids: CASSGDLGLAGVPKYNEQFF.

This clonotype was counted a few times. The chain uses TRBV2 and TRBJ2-3; D is unclear. The length of the CDR3 is 13 residues. Looked up from germline, CDR1 is SNHLY and CDR2 is FYNNEI. Trimming removed 5 bases from V and 8 bases from J, with 14 bases in between. The CDR3 reads CASSFDGLITQYF. CDR3 bases: TGTGCCAGCAGTTTTGACGGCCTGATTACGCAGTATTTT.

This clonotype has a handful of counts. The CDR3 loop reads CASSLEETEAFF. DNA for the CDR3: TGTGCCAGCAGCTTGGAGGAAACTGAAGCTTTCTTT. V is TRBV13 and J is TRBJ1-1; D unresolved. CDR1 PRHDT and CDR2 FYEKMQ come from the germline V gene (reference sequence). Trimming took off 3 bases at V and 5 bases at J, with 7 bases between the two ends. This CDR3 is 12 amino acids long.

In this sample, this clonotype turned up a few times. The J gene is TRBJ1-6, the V gene TRBV10-3, with TRBD1 identical over 8 bases. The CDR3 covers 13 residues. V lost 10 bases to trimming and J lost 5 bases; unmatched junction nucleotides: 4. The V gene's germline CDR1 is ENHRY and CDR2 SYGVKD. CDR3 amino acids: CATRQGNNSPLHF. The CDR3 DNA is TGTGCCACGCGACAGGGGAATAATTCACCCCTCCACTTT.

This clonotype was detected a few times. V is TRBV9 and J is TRBJ1-3; TRBD1 aligns across 8 bases. Germline lookup yields CDR1 SGDLS and CDR2 YYNGEE. The CDR3 runs 14 residues. V trimming: 7 bases; J trimming: 4 bases; junction bases outside the gene matches: 7. The CDR3 DNA reads as TGTGCCAGCTCGGGACAGGTCGGGGGAAACACCATATATTTT. The encoded protein is CASSGQVGGNTIYF. Supplemented by reference TRBV9 and TRBJ1-3, the full variable domain reads DSGVTQTPKHLITATGQRVTLRCSPRSGDLSVYWYQQSLDQGLQFLIQYYNGEERAKGNILERFSAQQFPDLHSELNLSSLELGDSALYFCASSGQVGGNTIYFGEGSWLTVV.